This T cell receptor beta chain stems from a study of blood T cells in healthy people across ages (dated by TCRdb to between 2014 and 2017). About the full investigation: In model experiments, template switching captured roughly one uniquely barcoded TCR beta cDNA molecule for every two T cells. Age-related changes in TCR beta repertoire diversity were measured in the study by deep sequencing normalized with unique cDNA molecular identifiers. Donors of different ages were randomly distributed across sequencing lanes to avoid experimental bias. The donors were divided into four age groups: young (average around 15 years), middle-aged (about 40), aged (about 62) and long-lived (82). Using the same blood draw, the study looked at two additional independent replicas of 1 million unique cDNA reads for two donors, one aged 18 to 30 and the other aged 80 or older. The research as a whole found: Estimates of total diversity from one million sequenced T cells were regarded as lower bounds and underestimates. Observed TCR beta diversity per million T cells fell roughly linearly with age, and a significant reduction was already apparent by age roughly 40. Since profiling was done on bulk unsorted PBMCs, naive and antigen-experienced compartments could not be conclusively compared. Compared with the aged group, more naive CD4+ T cells, fewer expanded clones and increased TCR diversity were shown by the long-lived group, suggesting age selection. The CMV infection status of donors was not known, potentially confounding age-related changes in expanded clonotypes. Observed TCR beta diversity correlated strongly with the percentage of naive T cells measured by flow cytometry.

The 39 donors, aged about 6 to 95 years, were systemically healthy Caucasian individuals from Russia. Approximately 9.3 milliliters of peripheral blood were drawn from each donor into EDTA-treated Vacutainer tubes. Ficoll-Paque density-gradient centrifugation was used to isolate PBMCs, with at least 6.5 million per sample. Trizol reagent was used to extract total RNA from PBMCs, with at least 5.5 micrograms per sample. The percentages of naive CD45RAhigh/CD27high T cells were determined by flow cytometry on a PBMC aliquot from every donor. As to this clonotype: It lacks a known antigen. No clone much larger than this one lies a single base away; base qualities are absent.

Libraries were built with 5' RACE. The listed sequencing device is Illumina HiSeq 2500. A second 7 to 11 cycle PCR used a sample-barcoded 5' primer and a J-beta primer mix. Each TCR beta cDNA molecule received a unique molecular identifier from a template-switch 5' adaptor carrying 12 random nucleotides. Each sample yielded at least 2.5 million CDR3-containing paired-end reads. First-strand cDNA was synthesized from all RNA with the Mint cDNA synthesis kit, primed by a TRBC-specific oligonucleotide. Following uracil-DNA glycosylase treatment, all cDNA underwent a first 18-cycle PCR with the universal primers M1SS and BC2_uni_R. The paper's processing steps were these. Each sample was normalized by randomly selecting 1 million high-quality reads, each carrying a distinct molecular identifier. Instead of being binned into consensus sequences, reads with shared molecular identifiers were discarded. MiTCR, set to a Q25 quality threshold and the strictest error-elimination algorithm, was used for CDR3 identification, clonotype clustering and error correction. A nonparametric unseen species model using Euler transformation provided a lower-bound estimate of total TCR beta diversity. TCRdb reran the public reads through fastp at Q25 and MiXCR, keeping productive beta chains. Rows are unified per CDR3 protein, each entry keeping the most common DNA and genes. TCRdb's processing, not the authors' own work, is the source of the V and J calls. This sample is represented by over 600,000 distinct CDR3 sequences; approximately 40% of them were singletons. Of the sample, roughly 30% is held by the ten largest clones.

Trimming at the junction amounts to 2 bases on V and 8 bases on J, and the germline ends lie 12 bases apart. CDR1 and CDR2, looked up from the germline V gene, are MNHEY and SVGEGT. The CDR3 numbers 13 residues from cysteine through phenylalanine. Just CDR3 DNA is preserved here, 39 bases in frame from base 1. The sequence was collected from a man older than 75 in good health. The receptor chain draws on TRBV6-2 or TRBV6-3 and TRBJ1-2; TRBD1 might be the D gene, on 6 matching bases. The material sequenced was blood. CDR3 region: CASSYGGPRGYTF. The DNA is TGTGCCAGCAGTTACGGGGGGCCACGGGGCTACACCTTC.